Listed here is a single TCR beta chain. Its antigen is unidentified. Template was bulk tumor genomic DNA, around 600 ng per sample. Multiple widely separated biopsies were taken from each primary tumor at surgery. Surgery that was curative in intent was performed on patients with untreated, newly diagnosed non-small cell lung cancer. CDR3 of TCR beta was amplified by multiplex PCR that used 32 V and 13 J primers. TCRdb reprocessed the multiplex PCR reads via MiXCR and lists one record per CDR3 protein. The sample includes some 10,000 distinct CDR3 sequences, roughly a third of them seen just once. CDR1 and CDR2 from the germline V gene are KGHSH and LQKENI. This CDR3 spans 16 amino acids. With 2 bases clipped from V and 3 bases from J, the junction kept 8 bases outside the gene matches. The sample originates from a study of immune heterogeneity within non-small cell lung tumors. Findings of the study overall: Identical dominant CDR3 beta clonotypes recurred across tumor sites within a patient, alongside site-unique high-frequency clones. A moderate but significant correlation was found, linking local T-cell clonality with local tumor mutational burden (R roughly 0.3).

This receptor was taken from a man aged 55-75 years with non-small cell lung cancer. Sequenced input: lung tumor tissue. This rearrangement joins TRBV18 to TRBJ2-7; 9 bases are a match to TRBD2. DNA of the CDR3: TGTGCCAGCTCACCAACGACTAGCGGACTGGGCTACGAGCAGTACTTC. Its translation is CASSPTTSGLGYEQYF. Complete variable domain (other parts from reference TRBV18 and TRBJ2-7): NAGVMQNPRHLVRRRGQEARLRCSPMKGHSHVYWYRQLPEEGLKFMVYLQKENIIDESGMPKERFSAEFPKEGPSILRIQQVVRGDSAAYFCASSPTTSGLGYEQYFGPGTRLTVT.